This is a list of T cell receptor beta chains from one sample in a study of radiotherapy plus CTLA-4 blockade in lung cancer. TCRdb keeps only in-frame clones here, not all; method: immunoSEQ multiplex PCR. The table lists under 55,000 clones, 75% to 90% of them singletons, with approximately 3.4% in the top ten. The sample here was peripheral blood, taken from a patient treated with radiotherapy plus ipilimumab. The receptors were gathered from a human donor with non-small cell lung cancer who had stable disease on radiotherapy plus ipilimumab. Each CDR3 is given without its conserved first and last residue.

j_call	v_call	cdr3_aa
TRBJ2-5	TRBV11-2	ASSFFGGEGQETQY
TRBJ2-1	TRBV28	ASTTSGYNEQF
TRBJ2-1	TRBV28	ASSSAGTENYNEQF
TRBJ2-7	TRBV7-8	ASSLAHTSYEQY
TRBJ2-7	TRBV7-9	ASSSTGTKSYEQY
TRBJ2-5	TRBV6-1	ATSGAQETQY
TRBJ1-5	TRBV2	ATSGEGPRGGQPQH
TRBJ2-1	TRBV6-1	ASRGLASEQF
TRBJ2-7	TRBV7-9	ASSPPGGGEQY
-	TRBV7-2	ASSPSPTSYEQY
TRBJ2-2	TRBV9	ASSLNFANTGELF
TRBJ2-1	TRBV5-1	ASTREGHDNEQF
TRBJ2-1	TRBV7-9	ASSLRDRSSYNEQF
TRBJ1-2	TRBV19	ASTLDRGDYGYT
TRBJ1-1	TRBV11-2	ASSFISRWEKNTEAF
TRBJ2-5	TRBV18	ASSTTSGQEVWTQY
TRBJ2-2	TRBV9	ASSVGTGASNTGELF
TRBJ2-2	TRBV7-6	ASSRTGTGWAGELF
TRBJ2-7	TRBV11-2	ASSLAGGPYEQY
TRBJ1-3	TRBV28	ASQGPSGNTIY
TRBJ2-2	TRBV2	ASATGGELF
TRBJ2-3	TRBV7-9	ASSVTSGSTDTQY
TRBJ2-6	TRBV7-3	ASSPTGGSSGANVLT
TRBJ2-5	TRBV7-2	ASSLSVGLETQY
TRBJ2-1	TRBV7-9	ASDSPVLMGNEQF
TRBJ2-2	TRBV10-2	ASSITGARSDTGELF
TRBJ2-5	TRBV28	ASRGTAQETQY
TRBJ1-1	TRBV2	ASSESRNRVGTEAF
TRBJ2-7	TRBV28	ASVRGVRREQY